The 13 T cell receptor beta chains reported below all come from one sample, sequenced in a study of CD8 T cells in Susac syndrome. Reverse transcription of 0.5 to 1 ug RNA was performed with random hexamers. MiXCR was run by TCRdb on the immunoSEQ multiplex PCR reads, yielding one entry per CDR3 protein. The sample records 200,000 to 250,000 distinct CDR3 sequences, about 94% being singletons. The sample consisted of CD4+ T cells from PBMCs. The receptors derive from a human donor with Susac syndrome.

This clonotype was seen once. For the CDR3, the DNA is TGTGCCAGCAGCTTAACGAACTCCCCTACCGGGGAGCTGTTTTTT. Translating gives CASSLTNSPTGELFF. The chain couples TRBV7-6 to TRBJ2-2; no definite D call. Between the trimmed V and J ends, which lost 2 bases and 5 bases, there was a span of 12 bases. The V gene's germline CDR1 is SGHVS and CDR2 FNYEAQ. The CDR3 is made up of 15 amino acids.

This clonotype showed up just once. The chain uses TRBV5-1 and TRBJ2-7, with 10 nucleotides matching TRBD1. The CDR3 spans 15 residues. Germline V gene lookup returns CDR1 SGHRS and CDR2 YFSETQ. The ends lost 3 bases at V and 0 bases at J; junction bases unmatched: 3. DNA for the CDR3: TGCGCCAGCAGCTGGGGACAGGGGAACTCCTACGAGCAGTACTTC. Amino acids: CASSWGQGNSYEQYF.

This chain uses TRBV3-1 with TRBJ1-5; 7 nucleotides agree with TRBD1. The V segment lost 1 base and the J segment 11 bases; nucleotides outside the gene matches: 11. The CDR3 covers 15 residues. CDR1 and CDR2 from the germline V gene are LGHDT and YNNKEL (reference sequence). The CDR3 spells CASSQGQGGGSAQHF. CDR3 bases: TGTGCCAGCAGCCAAGGTCAGGGGGGAGGTTCGGCCCAGCATTTT.

The chain employs TRBV11-2 and TRBJ1-1; D remains ambiguous. The germline V gene has CDR1 SGHAT and CDR2 FQNNGV. Trimming took 3 bases from V and 11 from J, leaving 13 bases between them. The length of the CDR3 is 12 residues. The CDR3 DNA is TGTGCCAGCAGCTTCGGCGGTGCGGTGGCTTTCTTT. Its protein product is CASSFGGAVAFF.

The chain links TRBV30 to TRBJ2-3, with no clear D. The CDR3 extends over 13 amino acids. Trimming pared 3 bases from V and 1 base from J, leaving 8 bases between. Germline V gene data show CDR1 as GTSNPN and CDR2 as SVGIG (reference sequence). The CDR3 nucleotides are TGTGCCTGGAGCGTAGACCGCACAGATACGCAGTATTTT. Translating it yields CAWSVDRTDTQYF.

V and J are TRBV3-1 and TRBJ2-4, with D hard to call. Looked up from germline, CDR1 is LGHDT and CDR2 is YNNKEL (reference sequence). The CDR3 is made up of 16 amino acids. Trimming removed 2 bases from V and 0 bases from J, with 11 bases in between. The CDR3 here is CASSQSRFLAKNIQYF. CDR3 bases: TGTGCCAGCAGCCAATCCCGGTTCCTAGCCAAAAACATTCAGTACTTC.

DNA for the CDR3: TGTGCCAGCAGTCTCGGGCCCCCCCTAAGCGGGGGGGGCACAGATACGCAGTATTTT. Amino acids: CASSLGPPLSGGGTDTQYF. This chain uses TRBV27 with TRBJ2-3; TRBD2 matches at 10 bases. V lost 5 bases, J lost 1 base, and 15 bases stayed unmatched. Germline-derived CDR1 and CDR2 are MNHEY and SMNVEV (reference sequence). This CDR3 has 19 amino acids.

The chain uses TRBV4-2 and TRBJ1-6, with 8 bases that match TRBD1. Germline-derived CDR1 and CDR2 are LGHNA and YNFKEQ. CDR3 length: 14 amino acids. With V trimmed by 6 bases and J by 5 bases, 3 bases remained unmatched. The CDR3 DNA reads as TGTGCCAGCAGTCAGACAGGGGATAATTCACCCCTCCACTTT. Translating gives CASSQTGDNSPLHF.

The rearrangement uses TRBV29-1 and TRBJ2-7; D remains unclear. In germline, CDR1 is SQVTM, CDR2 ANQGSEA. Trimming pared 1 base from V and 1 base from J, leaving 8 bases between. This CDR3 is built from 13 residues. The CDR3 loop reads CSVEVATSYEQYF. For the CDR3, the DNA is TGCAGCGTTGAAGTAGCTACATCCTACGAGCAGTACTTC.

This chain connects TRBV6-5 to TRBJ2-1, with a tentative D call TRBD2 (7 bases). CDR3 size: 13 residues. The V end lost 10 bases, the J end lost 8 bases, and 18 bases lay between the germline ends. Germline V CDR1 and CDR2: MNHEY, SVGAGI. CDR3 in amino acids: CAIRGGASDEQFF. In DNA form, the CDR3 reads TGTGCCATTAGAGGGGGGGCTAGCGATGAGCAGTTCTTC.

The J gene is TRBJ2-5, the V gene TRBV6-2 or TRBV6-3; 9 bases fit TRBD1. After removal of 6 bases from V and 7 bases from J, the junction contained 3 bases not matched to a gene. This CDR3 is built from 12 residues. Germline loops: CDR1 MNHEY, CDR2 SVGEGT. The CDR3 coding sequence is TGTGCCAGCAGAGGGACAGGGACGACCCAGTACTTC. It translates to CASRGTGTTQYF.

This clonotype was seen a few times. The rearrangement uses TRBV12-3 or TRBV12-4 and TRBJ1-6, with 7 bases matching TRBD1. The CDR3 consists of 14 residues. The junction had 1 base not matched to a gene; V was cut back by 3 bases and J by 5 bases. The CDR3 nucleotides read TGTGCCAGCAGTTTGGGGACAGATAATTCACCCCTCCACTTT. Protein sequence: CASSLGTDNSPLHF.

The CDR3 region is CSARGLPDNNEKLFF. The CDR3 region has the DNA TGCAGTGCCAGGGGACTCCCTGACAATAATGAAAAACTGTTTTTT. The rearrangement uses TRBV20-1 and TRBJ1-4, with D maybe TRBD1 (6 bases). The CDR3 consists of 15 residues. CDR1 is DFQATT and CDR2 is SNEGSKA in the germline V gene (reference sequence). The ends were cut back, 6 bases at V and 4 bases at J, with 18 bases in the middle.